The rows below give T cell receptor beta chains drawn from one sample of a study of response to subunit inactivated influenza vaccine. TCRdb re-called the RT-PCR reads with MiXCR, one entry per CDR3 protein. In the table there are approximately 480,000 distinct CDR3 sequences, roughly 9.7% of which are singletons. The source was PBMCs from blood, collected around seven weeks after vaccination. The receptors come from a man over 45 who received an inactivated influenza vaccine. CDR3s include the opening cysteine and the closing phenylalanine or tryptophan. The D gene is left open where the match is weak. Clone size is given for some rows only: seen once, a few or many times, or a class if the clone is expanded.

size: many
D: .
J: TRBJ2-1
V: TRBV7-9
CDR3: CASSLDGGTHEQFF
DNA: TGTGCCAGCAGCTTAGATGGCGGCACGCATGAGCAGTTCTTC

size: .
D: .
J: TRBJ2-1
V: TRBV20-1
CDR3: CSARKSRAGTYNEQFF
DNA: TGCAGTGCTAGAAAGTCTCGCGCGGGAACCTACAATGAGCAGTTCTTC

size: few
D: .
J: TRBJ2-6
V: TRBV14
CDR3: CASSQVRRGPGANVLTF
DNA: TGTGCCAGCAGCCAAGTGCGAAGGGGACCTGGGGCCAACGTCCTGACTTTC

size: .
D: TRBD1
J: TRBJ2-3
V: TRBV7-2
CDR3: CASSSPGLRGTATQYF
DNA: TGTGCCAGCAGCTCGCCCGGGCTCAGGGGGACGGCTACGCAGTATTTT

size: many
D: .
J: TRBJ1-1
V: TRBV12-3/TRBV12-4
CDR3: CASRWRIRTEAFF
DNA: TGTGCCAGCAGATGGAGGATACGGACTGAAGCTTTCTTT

size: .
D: TRBD2
J: TRBJ2-2
V: TRBV4-3
CDR3: CASSPDGGTTGELFF
DNA: TGCGCCAGCAGCCCCGACGGGGGGACCACCGGGGAGCTGTTTTTT

size: many
D: .
J: TRBJ1-4
V: TRBV12-3/TRBV12-4
CDR3: CASRLTEKLFF
DNA: TGTGCCAGCAGGCTGACAGAAAAACTGTTTTTT

size: many
D: TRBD2
J: TRBJ2-7
V: TRBV12-3/TRBV12-4
CDR3: CASSTRGSGSTYEQYF
DNA: TGTGCCAGCAGTACCCGGGGGAGCGGGAGTACCTACGAGCAGTACTTC

size: few
D: TRBD2
J: TRBJ2-7
V: TRBV12-3/TRBV12-4
CDR3: CASSRLAGNEQYF
DNA: TGTGCCAGCAGTCGACTAGCGGGGAACGAGCAGTACTTC

size: many
D: .
J: TRBJ1-1
V: TRBV5-5
CDR3: CASSFQTVPPEAFF
DNA: TGTGCCAGCAGCTTCCAGACAGTCCCCCCCGAAGCTTTCTTT

size: few
D: .
J: TRBJ2-1
V: TRBV29-1
CDR3: CSAKYRNSYNEQFF
DNA: TGCAGCGCAAAGTACAGGAACTCCTACAATGAGCAGTTCTTC

size: .
D: .
J: TRBJ1-3
V: TRBV20-1
CDR3: CSARRADRWNTIYF
DNA: TGCAGTGCTAGGAGGGCGGACCGGTGGAACACCATATATTTT

size: many
D: TRBD2
J: TRBJ2-1
V: TRBV7-2
CDR3: CASSPERLAGTNEQFF
DNA: TGTGCCAGCAGCCCAGAACGACTAGCGGGGACCAATGAGCAGTTCTTC

size: many
D: .
J: TRBJ1-6
V: TRBV28
CDR3: CAGNGHNSPLHF
DNA: TGTGCCGGCAACGGCCATAATTCACCCCTCCACTTT

size: few
D: .
J: TRBJ1-1
V: TRBV6-5
CDR3: CASSFSGRQTFF
DNA: TGTGCCAGCAGTTTCTCCGGGCGACAAACTTTCTTT

size: .
D: .
J: TRBJ2-1
V: TRBV5-1
CDR3: CASSLGLSGMSSYNEQFF
DNA: TGCGCCAGCAGCTTAGGGTTGTCGGGGATGAGCTCCTACAATGAGCAGTTCTTC

size: .
D: .
J: TRBJ1-5
V: TRBV6-2/TRBV6-3
CDR3: CASSPSGEGNQPQHF
DNA: TGTGCCAGCAGCCCGTCGGGTGAGGGCAATCAGCCCCAGCATTTT